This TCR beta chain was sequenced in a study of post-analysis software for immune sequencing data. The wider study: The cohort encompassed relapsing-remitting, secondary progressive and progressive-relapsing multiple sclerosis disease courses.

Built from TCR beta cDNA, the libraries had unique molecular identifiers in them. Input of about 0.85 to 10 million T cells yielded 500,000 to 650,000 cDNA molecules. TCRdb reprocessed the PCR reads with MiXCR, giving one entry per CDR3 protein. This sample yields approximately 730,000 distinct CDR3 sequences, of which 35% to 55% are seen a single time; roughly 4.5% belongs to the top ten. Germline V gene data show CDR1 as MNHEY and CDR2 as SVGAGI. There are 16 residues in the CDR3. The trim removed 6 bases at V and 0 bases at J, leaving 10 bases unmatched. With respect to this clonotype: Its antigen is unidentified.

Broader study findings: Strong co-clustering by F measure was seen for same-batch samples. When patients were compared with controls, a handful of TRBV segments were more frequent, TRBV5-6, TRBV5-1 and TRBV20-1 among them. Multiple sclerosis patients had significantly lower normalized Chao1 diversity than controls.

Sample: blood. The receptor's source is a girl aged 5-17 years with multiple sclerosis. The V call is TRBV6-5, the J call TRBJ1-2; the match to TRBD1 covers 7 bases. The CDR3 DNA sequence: TGTGCCAGCAGCGCGCCGGGGGACAGCTCTAACTATGGCTACACCTTC. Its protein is CASSAPGDSSNYGYTF.